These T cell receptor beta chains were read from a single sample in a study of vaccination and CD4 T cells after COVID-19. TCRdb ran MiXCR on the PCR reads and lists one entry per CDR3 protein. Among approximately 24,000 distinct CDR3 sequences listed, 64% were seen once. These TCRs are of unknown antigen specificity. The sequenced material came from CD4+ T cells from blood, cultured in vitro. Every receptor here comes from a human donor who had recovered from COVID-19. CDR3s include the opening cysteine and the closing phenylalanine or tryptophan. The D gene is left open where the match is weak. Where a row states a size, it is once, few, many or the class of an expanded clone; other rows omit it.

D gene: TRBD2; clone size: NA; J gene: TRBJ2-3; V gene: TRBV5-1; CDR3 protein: CASTGGTSTDTQYF; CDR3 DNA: TGCGCCAGCACGGGGGGGACTAGCACAGATACGCAGTATTTT
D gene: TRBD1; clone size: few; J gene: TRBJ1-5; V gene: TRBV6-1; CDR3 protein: CASSARQGRPQHF; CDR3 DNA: TGTGCCAGCAGTGCAAGACAGGGAAGGCCCCAGCATTTT
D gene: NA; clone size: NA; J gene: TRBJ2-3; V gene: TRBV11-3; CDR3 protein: CASSSANLPGEDTQYF; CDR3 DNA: TGTGCCAGCAGCTCGGCGAACTTACCCGGTGAAGATACGCAGTATTTT
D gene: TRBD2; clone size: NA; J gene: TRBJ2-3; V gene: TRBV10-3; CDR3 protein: CAISERGGRATDTQYF; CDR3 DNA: TGTGCCATCAGTGAGAGGGGCGGGAGGGCCACAGATACGCAGTATTTT
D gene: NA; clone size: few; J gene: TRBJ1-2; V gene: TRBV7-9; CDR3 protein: CASSQAIDGYTF; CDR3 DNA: TGTGCCAGCAGCCAAGCGATTGATGGCTACACCTTC
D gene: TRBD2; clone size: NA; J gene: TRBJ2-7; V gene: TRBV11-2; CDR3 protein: CVSSSGLVYEQYF; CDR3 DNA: TGTGTCAGCAGCTCAGGACTAGTATACGAGCAGTACTTC
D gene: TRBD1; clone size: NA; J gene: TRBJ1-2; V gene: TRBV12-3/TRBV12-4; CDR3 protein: CASSRSTGGGYGYTF; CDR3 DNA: TGTGCCAGCAGTCGATCGACAGGGGGAGGCTATGGCTACACCTTC
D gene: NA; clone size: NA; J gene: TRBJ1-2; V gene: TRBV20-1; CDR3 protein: CSARALAGGTGYTF; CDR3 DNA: TGCAGTGCTAGAGCTCTTGCTGGAGGGACTGGCTACACCTTC
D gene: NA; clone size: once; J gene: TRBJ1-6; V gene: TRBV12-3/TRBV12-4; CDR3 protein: CASSWGHPASPLHF; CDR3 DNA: TGTGCCAGCAGCTGGGGACATCCCGCCTCACCCCTCCACTTT
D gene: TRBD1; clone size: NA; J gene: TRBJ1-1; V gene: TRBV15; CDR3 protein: CATSRQGADTEAFF; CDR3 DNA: TGTGCCACCAGCCGACAGGGGGCGGACACTGAAGCTTTCTTT
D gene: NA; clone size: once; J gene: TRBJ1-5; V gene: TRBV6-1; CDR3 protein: CASTSPGVKSFSQPQHF; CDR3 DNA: TGTGCCAGCACCTCTCCGGGAGTGAAGTCCTTTTCACAGCCCCAGCATTTT
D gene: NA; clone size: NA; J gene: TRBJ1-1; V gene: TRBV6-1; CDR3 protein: CASSKQGNTEAFF; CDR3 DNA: TGTGCCAGCAGCAAACAGGGAAACACTGAAGCTTTCTTT
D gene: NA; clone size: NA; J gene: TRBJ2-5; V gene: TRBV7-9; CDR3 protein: CASSPDRQETQYF; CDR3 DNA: TGTGCCAGCAGCCCCGACAGACAAGAGACCCAGTACTTC
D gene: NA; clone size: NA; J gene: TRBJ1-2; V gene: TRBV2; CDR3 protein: CASSGRGGGNYGYTF; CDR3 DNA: TGTGCCAGCAGTGGGAGGGGAGGGGGTAACTATGGCTACACCTTC
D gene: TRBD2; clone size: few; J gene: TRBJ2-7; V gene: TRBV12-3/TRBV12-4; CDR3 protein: CASSGEAGGPKQYF; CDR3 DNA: TGTGCCAGCAGTGGGGAAGCGGGAGGGCCCAAGCAGTACTTC